The rows below give T cell receptor beta chains drawn from one sample of a study of blood T cell repertoires in COVID-19. Measured with immunoSEQ multiplex PCR; TCRdb has only the in-frame clones, and not every one. This table has approximately 96,000 clones, about 88% appearing once. The sample was peripheral blood. The origin of the receptors is a woman of 80 years or more with acute or convalescent COVID-19. CDR3s include the opening cysteine and the closing phenylalanine or tryptophan. D genes are given only for firm matches. Not all rows give a size; the values are once, few, many and, for expanded clones, a class.

J | V | length | D | size | CDR3 | DNA
TRBJ1-2 | TRBV27 | 14 | TRBD1 | . | CASSSGTGVRGYTF | TGTGCCAGCAGTTCCGGGACAGGGGTGCGTGGCTACACCTTC
TRBJ2-1 | TRBV7-8 | 16 | . | . | CASSNYRVRIYNEQFF | TGTGCCAGCAGCAACTACAGGGTCAGGATTTACAATGAGCAGTTCTTC
TRBJ1-2 | TRBV10-3 | 15 | TRBD1 | . | CAISLGTGSNYGYTF | TGTGCCATCAGTTTGGGGACAGGCTCTAACTATGGCTACACCTTC
TRBJ1-6 | TRBV30 | 15 | TRBD1 | once | CAWSTQTGPNSPLHF | TGTGCCTGGAGTACCCAGACAGGGCCAAATTCACCCCTCCACTTT
TRBJ2-2 | TRBV7-9 | 12 | . | . | CASSLVSGELFF | TGTGCCAGCAGCTTAGTATCCGGGGAGCTGTTTTTT
TRBJ1-5 | TRBV7-2 | 17 | TRBD1 | . | CASSQKFGQVGNQPQHF | TGTGCCAGCAGCCAAAAATTCGGACAGGTCGGCAATCAGCCCCAGCATTTT
TRBJ1-2 | TRBV5-4 | 15 | . | . | CASSLGAGENYGYTF | TGTGCCAGCAGCTTGGGAGCAGGGGAGAACTATGGCTACACCTTC
TRBJ2-1 | TRBV7-2 | 19 | TRBD2 | . | CASSLAGTSGVSSYNEQFF | TGTGCCAGCAGCTTAGCCGGGACTAGCGGGGTGAGCTCCTACAATGAGCAGTTCTTC
TRBJ1-2 | TRBV5-8 | 17 | TRBD1 | . | CASSLLGEGQATYGYTF | TGTGCCAGCAGCTTGTTGGGGGAAGGACAGGCAACCTATGGCTACACCTTC
TRBJ1-6 | TRBV5-6 | 14 | TRBD1 | once | CASSSTGALSPLHF | TGTGCCAGCAGCTCGACAGGGGCCCTTTCACCCCTCCACTTT
TRBJ2-5 | TRBV19 | 20 | TRBD2 | . | CASSIPVSGTSGGLKETQYF | TGTGCCAGTAGTATACCCGTCTCCGGGACTAGCGGGGGGTTGAAGGAGACCCAGTACTTC
TRBJ1-3 | TRBV5-1 | 14 | TRBD1 | once | CASSSGTGVVEIYF | TGCGCCAGCAGTTCCGGGACAGGGGTTGTAGAGATATATTTT
TRBJ1-2 | TRBV6-5 | 13 | . | . | CASSYSQAFGYTF | TGTGCCAGCAGTTACTCTCAGGCTTTTGGCTACACCTTC
TRBJ1-4 | TRBV29-1 | 13 | . | . | CSTSQGAHEKLFF | TGCAGCACATCACAAGGGGCCCATGAAAAACTGTTTTTT
TRBJ1-2 | TRBV6-5 | 15 | . | . | CASKSTREGGGGYTF | TGTGCCAGCAAAAGTACGAGGGAGGGAGGGGGTGGCTACACCTTC
TRBJ2-2 | TRBV28 | 15 | TRBD1 | . | CASSGRDRYTGELFF | TGTGCCAGCAGTGGCCGGGACAGATACACCGGGGAGCTGTTTTTT
TRBJ1-3 | TRBV9 | 15 | TRBD1 | . | CASSPRQGSGNTIYF | TGTGCCAGCAGCCCCCGACAGGGCTCTGGAAACACCATATATTTT